The entry below describes one T cell receptor (beta chain). What it binds is not known. This record belongs to a study of immune evolution from preneoplasia to lung adenocarcinoma. General observations from the study: Normal lung had the highest top T cell clone frequencies. Normal lung had highest clonality; later lesions appeared denser, more diverse.

Libraries were prepared by immunoSEQ multiplex PCR; TCRdb keeps only in-frame clonotypes and omits some of them. The data contain about 2,500 clones, about 40% of them singletons. Resections took place in Japan or China from the mid-2010s to the late 2010s. Sequencing used FFPE adjacent normal lung tissue. This receptor was taken from a person between 60 and 80 years old with lung adenocarcinoma.

For the CDR3, the DNA is TGTGCCTGGAATTCGGGATTGAGGGAGCAGTACTTC. This translates into CAWNSGLREQYF. The rearrangement uses TRBV30 and TRBJ2-7; perhaps TRBD2 as D (5 bases). Deletions cut 4 bases from V and 7 bases from J, with 14 bases between. Germline-derived CDR1 and CDR2 are GTSNPN and SVGIG (reference sequence). The CDR3 has 12 residues.